This TCR beta chain stems from a study of blood T cell repertoires in COVID-19. The germline V and J ends were trimmed by 5 bases and 1 base, with 14 bases remaining between them. Looked up from germline, CDR1 is MDHEN and CDR2 is SYDVKM. This CDR3 region has 15 residues. Libraries were prepared by immunoSEQ multiplex PCR; TCRdb keeps only in-frame clonotypes and omits some of them. The table shows approximately 300,000 clones, with over 75% occurring only once. The sample holds a few counts of this clone. V gene TRBV28 combines with J gene TRBJ1-1, with D possibly being TRBD1 (5 bases). The sequenced material came from peripheral blood. The clonotype comes from a woman in her thirties with COVID-19, enrolled during active disease. Here the CDR3 reads CASSLIGRGNTEAFF. The CDR3 DNA follows: TGTGCCAGCAGTCTTATAGGGAGGGGGAACACTGAAGCTTTCTTT.